This T cell receptor beta chain was documented in a study of shared clonotypes between healthy human individuals. The overall study: With ages of 18 to 49, the donors were a couple of women and a few men.

The CDR3 loop spans 14 amino acids. Trimming pared 8 bases from V and 5 bases from J, leaving 16 bases between. The germline CDR1 and CDR2 sequences are MDHEN and SYDVKM. Genomic DNA of unsorted samples came from roughly 90 million PBMCs. An assay was performed, and its level was deep. Unsorted PBMC DNA underwent sequencing on ten immunoSEQ deep assay plates. Sequenced by immunoSEQ multiplex PCR; TCRdb stores in-frame clones only, minus some. This sample has about 490,000 clones, with 70% to 80% found just once. Sequenced sample: PBMCs. The rearrangement links TRBV28 to TRBJ2-1, with TRBD2 as a possible D gene (6 bases). This clonotype was obtained from a woman aged 40-49 years in good health. Some clones in this sample may be carry-over from other donors' samples. CDR3 sequence reads: CASSPGRRDNEQFF. The CDR3 DNA reads TGTGCCAGCTCTCCGGGGAGGCGAGACAATGAGCAGTTCTTC.